This T cell receptor (beta chain) is drawn from a study of T cell repertoires in cytomegalovirus infection (dated by TCRdb to 2018 to 2020). About the investigation overall: Donor HLA type was relevant to the analysis, as public TCR beta signatures indicated carriage of CMV infection together with the matching HLA type.

Findings and caveats that apply to the study as a whole: The ex vivo response was dominated by HLA-C-restricted CMV-specific TCR beta clonotypes, which also provided the single most frequent clonotype in two of eight donors. In both this cohort and an independent cohort of several hundred donors, the cumulative frequency of public TCR beta family members distinguished carriers of CMV infection plus the relevant HLA type.

This clonotype was counted many times. Its antigen is currently not known. It has no much larger one-base neighbor in the sample; base qualities were not kept. For CDR1 and CDR2, the germline V gene lists SGHVS and FNYEAQ. Reading from cysteine to phenylalanine, the CDR3 counts 15 amino acids. The retained sequence is limited to the CDR3, 45 bases, with the frame set at the first base. Compared with germline, V lacks 5 bases and J lacks 5 bases; bases without a gene match: 10. The reads were generated on an Illumina HiSeq 1500. TCRdb passed the public sequencing reads through fastp at Q25 and MiXCR, retaining productive beta sequences. For every CDR3 protein sequence, its rows merge into one entry that carries the most common genes and DNA. The sample records some 300,000 distinct CDR3 sequences, roughly 17% of which are singletons. The top ten clonotypes cover 12% of the sample.

The chain is assembled from TRBV7-6 and TRBJ1-1; 8 middle bases align to TRBD1. Sequenced material: PBMCs. This clonotype was sampled from a human donor in good health (CMV status not recorded). Some clones in this sample may be carry-over from other donors' samples. The DNA is as follows: TGTGCCAGCAGCCGGGGGTACAGGGGGATGACTGAAGCTTTCTTT. Its amino acids are CASSRGYRGMTEAFF.